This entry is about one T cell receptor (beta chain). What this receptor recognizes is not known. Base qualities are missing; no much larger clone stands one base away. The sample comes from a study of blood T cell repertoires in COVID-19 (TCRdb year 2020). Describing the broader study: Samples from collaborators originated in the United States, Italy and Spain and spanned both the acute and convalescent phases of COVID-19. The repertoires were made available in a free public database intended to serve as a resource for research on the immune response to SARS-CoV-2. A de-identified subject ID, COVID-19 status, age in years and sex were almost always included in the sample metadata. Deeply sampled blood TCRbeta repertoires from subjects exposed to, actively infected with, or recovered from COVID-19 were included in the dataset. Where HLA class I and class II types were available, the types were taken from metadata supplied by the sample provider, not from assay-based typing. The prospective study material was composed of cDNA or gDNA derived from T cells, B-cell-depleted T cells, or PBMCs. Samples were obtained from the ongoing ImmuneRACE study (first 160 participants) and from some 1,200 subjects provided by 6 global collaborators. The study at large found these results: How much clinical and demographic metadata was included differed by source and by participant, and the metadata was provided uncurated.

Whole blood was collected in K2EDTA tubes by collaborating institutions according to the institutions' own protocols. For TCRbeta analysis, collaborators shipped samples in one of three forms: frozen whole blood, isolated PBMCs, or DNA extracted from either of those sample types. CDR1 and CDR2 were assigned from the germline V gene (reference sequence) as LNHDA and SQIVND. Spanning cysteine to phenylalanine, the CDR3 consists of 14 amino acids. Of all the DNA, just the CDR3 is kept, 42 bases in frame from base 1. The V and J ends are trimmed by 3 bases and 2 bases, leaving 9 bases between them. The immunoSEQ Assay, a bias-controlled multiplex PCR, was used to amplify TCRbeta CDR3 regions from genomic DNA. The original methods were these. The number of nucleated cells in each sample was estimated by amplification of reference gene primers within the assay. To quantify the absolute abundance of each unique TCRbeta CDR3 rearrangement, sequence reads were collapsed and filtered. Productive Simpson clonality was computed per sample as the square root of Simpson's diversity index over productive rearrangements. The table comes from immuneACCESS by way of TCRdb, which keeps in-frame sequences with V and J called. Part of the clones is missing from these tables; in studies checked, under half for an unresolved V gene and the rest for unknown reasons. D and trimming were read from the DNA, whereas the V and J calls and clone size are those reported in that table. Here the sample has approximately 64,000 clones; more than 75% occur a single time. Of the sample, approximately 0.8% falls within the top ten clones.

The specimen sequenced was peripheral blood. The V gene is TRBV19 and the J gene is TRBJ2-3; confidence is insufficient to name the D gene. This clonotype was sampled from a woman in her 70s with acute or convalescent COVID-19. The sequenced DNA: TGTGCCAGTAGTATGACTCGGTCCACAGATACGCAGTATTTT. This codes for CASSMTRSTDTQYF.